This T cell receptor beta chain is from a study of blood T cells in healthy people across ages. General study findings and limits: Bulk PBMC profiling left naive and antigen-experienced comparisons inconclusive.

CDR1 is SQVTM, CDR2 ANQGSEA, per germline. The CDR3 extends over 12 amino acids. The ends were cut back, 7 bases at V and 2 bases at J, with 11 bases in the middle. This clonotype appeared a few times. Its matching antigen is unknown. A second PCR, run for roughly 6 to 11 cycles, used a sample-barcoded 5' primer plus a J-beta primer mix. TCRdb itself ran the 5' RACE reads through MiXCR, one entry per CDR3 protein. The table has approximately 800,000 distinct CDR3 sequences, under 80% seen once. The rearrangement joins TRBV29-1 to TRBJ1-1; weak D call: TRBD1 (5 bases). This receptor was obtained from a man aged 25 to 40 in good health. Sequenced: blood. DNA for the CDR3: TGCAGCGCGTGGACACACAACACTGAAGCTTTCTTT. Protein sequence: CSAWTHNTEAFF.